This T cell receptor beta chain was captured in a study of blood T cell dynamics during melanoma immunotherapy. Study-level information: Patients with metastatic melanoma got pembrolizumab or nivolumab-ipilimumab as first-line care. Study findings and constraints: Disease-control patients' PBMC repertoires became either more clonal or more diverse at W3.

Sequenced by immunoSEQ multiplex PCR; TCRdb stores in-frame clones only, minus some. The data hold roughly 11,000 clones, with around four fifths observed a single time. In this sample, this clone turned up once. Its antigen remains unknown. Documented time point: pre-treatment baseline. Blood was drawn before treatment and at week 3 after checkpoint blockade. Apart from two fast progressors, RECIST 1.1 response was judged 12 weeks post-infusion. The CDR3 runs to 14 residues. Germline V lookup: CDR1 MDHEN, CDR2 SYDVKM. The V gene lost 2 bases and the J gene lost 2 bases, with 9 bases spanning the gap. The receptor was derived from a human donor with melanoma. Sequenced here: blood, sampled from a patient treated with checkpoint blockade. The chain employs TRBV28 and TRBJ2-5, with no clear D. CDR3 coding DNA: TGTGCCAGCAGTTTAGGGGAAACACAAGAGACCCAGTACTTC. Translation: CASSLGETQETQYF.